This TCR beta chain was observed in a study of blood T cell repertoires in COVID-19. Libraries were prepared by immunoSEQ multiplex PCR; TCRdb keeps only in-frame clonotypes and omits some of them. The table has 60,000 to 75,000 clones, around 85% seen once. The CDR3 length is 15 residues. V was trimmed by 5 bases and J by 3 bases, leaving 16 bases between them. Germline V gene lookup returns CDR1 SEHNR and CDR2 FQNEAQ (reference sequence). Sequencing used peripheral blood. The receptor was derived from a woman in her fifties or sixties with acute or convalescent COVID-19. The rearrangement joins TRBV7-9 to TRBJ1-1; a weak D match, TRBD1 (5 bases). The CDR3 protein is CASSLPTRGDTEAFF. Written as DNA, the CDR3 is TGTGCCAGCAGCCTGCCGACACGGGGGGACACTGAAGCTTTCTTT.